Following are 26 T cell receptor beta chains from one sample sequenced in a study of T cell repertoires in cytomegalovirus infection. TCRdb independently ran MiXCR on the reads; one entry per CDR3 protein. The sample includes some 400,000 distinct CDR3 sequences, under 40% of them seen just once. Sequenced input: PBMCs. Every receptor here comes from a human donor in good health (CMV status not recorded). Some clones in this sample may be carry-over from other donors' samples.

This clonotype appeared a few times. This chain connects TRBV6-6 to TRBJ2-5, with TRBD1 matching over 10 bases. CDR3 length: 19 residues. The germline CDR1 and CDR2 sequences are MNHNY and SVGAGI (reference sequence). J lost 1 base, V lost 2 bases, and 13 bases had no gene match. CDR3 nucleotides: TGTGCCAGCAGTTACCCTAGGGACGGGACAGGGGCCCTCCAAGAGACCCAGTACTTC. This gives the protein CASSYPRDGTGALQETQYF.

V and J are TRBV29-1 and TRBJ1-2; D ambiguous. The germline V gene encodes CDR1 SQVTM and CDR2 ANQGSEA. The CDR3 consists of 14 residues. Trimming removed 0 bases from V and 8 bases from J, with 16 bases in between. The chain's CDR3 is CSVEDRVRNYGYTF. CDR3 nucleotides: TGCAGCGTTGAAGATCGTGTCAGGAATTACGGCTACACCTTC.

In its sample, this clonotype was seen a few times. This chain uses TRBV15 with TRBJ2-7; D remains unclear. Germline loops: CDR1 LNHNV, CDR2 YYDKDF (reference sequence). The CDR3 runs 15 residues. The V gene lost 3 bases and the J gene lost 0 bases, with 12 bases spanning the gap. The CDR3 spells CATSSLTGPSYEQYF. In DNA form, the CDR3 reads TGTGCCACCAGCAGTCTCACCGGGCCCTCCTACGAGCAGTACTTC.

This clonotype was observed a handful of times. This rearrangement joins TRBV9 to TRBJ2-3, with a weak D call TRBD2 (6 bases). The V gene lost 0 bases and the J gene lost 2 bases, with 13 bases spanning the gap. This CDR3 spans 16 amino acids. Germline V gene data show CDR1 as SGDLS and CDR2 as YYNGEE. CDR3 sequence: CASSVEGGATTDTQYF. The CDR3, as DNA: TGTGCCAGCAGCGTAGAGGGCGGGGCGACCACAGATACGCAGTATTTT. Together with reference TRBV9 and TRBJ2-3, the CDR3 gives the full variable domain: DSGVTQTPKHLITATGQRVTLRCSPRSGDLSVYWYQQSLDQGLQFLIQYYNGEERAKGNILERFSAQQFPDLHSELNLSSLELGDSALYFCASSVEGGATTDTQYFGPGTRLTVL.

The rearrangement joins TRBV2 to TRBJ2-1; TRBD1 might be the D (5 bases). V was pared by 1 base and J by 2 bases, with 9 bases between. Germline loops: CDR1 SNHLY, CDR2 FYNNEI. This CDR3 region has 15 residues. CDR3 sequence: CASSEGTLTYNEQFF. The CDR3 coding sequence is TGTGCCAGCAGTGAAGGGACACTGACCTACAATGAGCAGTTCTTC.

The chain has TRBV20-1 and TRBJ2-7; TRBD1 might be the D (6 bases). Per the germline V gene, CDR1 is DFQATT and CDR2 is SNEGSKA (reference sequence). V lost 6 bases and J lost 1, with 16 bases in between. The CDR3 sequence is 14 residues long. DNA for the CDR3: TGCAGTGCCCAGGGACACTTTGAGTCCTACGAGCAGTACTTC. Translated, it gives CSAQGHFESYEQYF.

Many counts were recorded for this clonotype. The V and J genes are TRBV7-6 and TRBJ2-1; D remains unclear. V was cut by 3 bases and J by 6 bases, with 6 bases left in between. The CDR3 length is 12 residues. The V gene's germline CDR1 is SGHVS and CDR2 FNYEAQ. CDR3 sequence: CASSFLGNEQFF. The CDR3 nucleotides are TGTGCCAGCAGCTTCCTCGGCAATGAGCAGTTCTTC.

Notes on this clonotype: Given the absence of the conserved phenylalanine or tryptophan at the CDR3 end, a read error is likely. V is TRBV7-2 and J is TRBJ1-5; 8 positions match TRBD1. CDR3 length equals 17 residues. V dropped 5 bases and J dropped 9; count of bases not matched to a gene: 18. Germline lookup yields CDR1 SGHTA and CDR2 FQGNSA. CDR3 in amino acids: CASSPDRQGYSNPPQHV. CDR3 bases: TGTGCCAGCAGCCCGGACCGACAGGGGTATAGCAACCCGCCCCAGCATGTT.

The chain uses TRBV6-1 and TRBJ2-7, with 10 bases identical to TRBD1. Germline trimming cut 6 bases from V and 2 bases from J; bases unmatched to any gene: 10. Germline V CDR1 and CDR2: MNHNS, SASEGT. The CDR3 is made up of 16 amino acids. CDR3 DNA sequence: TGTGCCAGCAGGCCCCCTGCGGGACAGGGGACCTACGAGCAGTACTTC. This translates into CASRPPAGQGTYEQYF.

The chain uses TRBV7-2 and TRBJ1-5, with D unclear. V was trimmed by 5 bases and J by 2 bases, leaving 10 bases between them. Germline CDR1 is SGHTA and CDR2 is FQGNSA. The CDR3 runs to 14 residues. CDR3 nucleotides: TGTGCCAGCAGCCCCTTCCTGGGCAATCAGCCCCAGCATTTT. Its protein is CASSPFLGNQPQHF.

This chain joins TRBV2 and TRBJ2-5, with a possible D match to TRBD1 (5 bases). The V gene's germline CDR1 is SNHLY and CDR2 FYNNEI. The CDR3 loop spans 13 amino acids. The V end was cut by 7 bases, the J end by 5 bases, with 14 bases between. In nucleotides, the CDR3 is TGTGCCAGCAACCGGCTTCCAGGGGAGACCCAGTACTTC. Protein sequence: CASNRLPGETQYF.

This clonotype was detected a few times. CDR3 in amino acids: CASSRLAETYEQYF. The CDR3 nucleotides read TGTGCCAGCAGCCGACTAGCGGAAACCTACGAGCAGTACTTC. The chain joins TRBV12-3 or TRBV12-4 to TRBJ2-7; 9 bases agree with TRBD2. The CDR3 contains 14 residues. V lost 6 bases, J lost 2 bases, and 5 bases stayed unmatched.

This clonotype was counted once. The V call is TRBV6-2 or TRBV6-3, the J call TRBJ1-5, with 8 bases lining up with TRBD1. This CDR3 is 18 amino acids long. The V gene's germline CDR1 is MNHEY and CDR2 SVGEGT. Losses at the gene ends were 6 bases for V and 0 bases for J; bases not matched to a gene: 13. CDR3 loop: CASRPSPDRVYSNQPQHF. CDR3 nucleotide sequence: TGTGCCAGCAGACCTTCCCCGGACAGGGTGTATAGCAATCAGCCCCAGCATTTT.

The sample holds many counts of this clonotype. The chain employs TRBV7-6 and TRBJ2-2; 7 nucleotides align to TRBD1. In germline, CDR1 is SGHVS, CDR2 FNYEAQ. The V segment lost 6 bases and the J segment 4 bases; nucleotides outside the gene matches: 8. This CDR3 region has 15 residues. In nucleotides, the CDR3 is TGTGCCAGCAGTGCAACAGGGGCCACCACCGGGGAGCTGTTTTTT. This codes for CASSATGATTGELFF. Full variable domain (outside the CDR3, taken from reference TRBV7-6 and TRBJ2-2): GAGVSQSPRYKVTKRGQDVALRCDPISGHVSLYWYRQALGQGPEFLTYFNYEAQQDKSGLPNDRFSAERPEGSISTLTIQRTEQRDSAMYRCASSATGATTGELFFGEGSRLTVL.

This clonotype appeared a few times. The gene calls are TRBV29-1 and TRBJ2-3; D unresolved. Germline V gives CDR1 SQVTM, CDR2 ANQGSEA. The CDR3 is made up of 11 amino acids. The ends were cut back, 7 bases at V and 5 bases at J, with 10 bases in the middle. Written as DNA, the CDR3 is TGCAGCGCCCACTCAGGAGATACGCAGTATTTT. Residues: CSAHSGDTQYF.

With respect to this clonotype: The germline gene is not matched at one end of the junction; a read error may be the cause. V and J are TRBV5-1 and TRBJ2-7, with 11 bases lining up with TRBD1. Germline CDR1 is SGHRS and CDR2 is YFSETQ. This CDR3 contains 16 residues. The CDR3 nucleotides read TGCGCCAGCAGCTCCAACGCCCCGGGACAGGGGGGCGAGCCGTACTTC. Protein sequence: CASSSNAPGQGGEPYF. The whole variable domain, remainder taken from reference TRBV5-1 and TRBJ2-7, is KAGVTQTPRYLIKTRGQQVTLSCSPISGHRSVSWYQQTPGQGLQFLFEYFSETQRNKGNFPGRFSGRQFSNSRSEMNVSTLELGDSALYLCASSSNAPGQGGEPYFGPGTRLTVT.

The V call is TRBV9, the J call TRBJ2-7; 11 bases are a match to TRBD1. The trim removed 3 bases at V and 2 bases at J, leaving 13 bases unmatched. The CDR3 has 18 residues. Germline V gene lookup returns CDR1 SGDLS and CDR2 YYNGEE. The CDR3 reads CASSAGTGGSVRTYEQYF. The CDR3 region has the DNA TGTGCCAGCAGCGCCGGGACAGGGGGTTCGGTTCGTACCTACGAGCAGTACTTC.

The rearrangement links TRBV27 to TRBJ2-5; 7 bases are shared with TRBD1. The V and J ends lost 6 bases and 2 bases, in that order; junction bases with no gene match: 9. The CDR3 runs to 15 residues. Germline CDR1 and CDR2: MNHEY and SMNVEV (reference sequence). In nucleotides, the CDR3 is TGTGCCAGCAGGGGAAGGGGGCGCTGGCAAGAGACCCAGTACTTC. It specifies CASRGRGRWQETQYF.

This clonotype showed up just a few times. The V and J genes are TRBV13 and TRBJ2-1; tentatively, D is TRBD1 (6 bases). Per the germline V gene, CDR1 is PRHDT and CDR2 is FYEKMQ (reference sequence). V shed 6 bases and J shed 3 bases, with 15 bases lying between them. This CDR3 is 15 amino acids long. The CDR3 DNA follows: TGTGCCAGCAGTACGACAGGTACGGGCTACAATGAGCAGTTCTTC. This gives the protein CASSTTGTGYNEQFF.

This clonotype has more than one count but fewer than ten. A much more abundant neighbour one base away suggests this may be a read error. Without the conserved terminal phenylalanine or tryptophan, this CDR3 likely stems from a read error. The rearrangement joins TRBV7-2 to TRBJ2-7, with unresolved D. V was cut by 0 bases and J by 6 bases, with 12 bases left in between. The CDR3 totals 14 residues. Germline values: CDR1 SGHTA, CDR2 FQGNSA. CDR3 DNA sequence: TGTGCCAGCAGCTTAGCCTGGCTGTCGGGCGAGCAGTACTTA. This translates into CASSLAWLSGEQYL.

This rearrangement joins TRBV11-2 to TRBJ1-6; the match to TRBD1 covers 8 bases. Germline V gives CDR1 SGHAT, CDR2 FQNNGV. Trimming cost V 5 bases and J 4 bases; bases outside gene matches: 4. The CDR3 totals 15 residues. The CDR3 DNA sequence: TGTGCCAGCAGCAGGACAGGGAGGTATAATTCACCCCTCCACTTT. Encoded protein: CASSRTGRYNSPLHF.

Of note for this clonotype: The CDR3 end shows no conserved phenylalanine or tryptophan, and so a read error is likely. The chain couples TRBV4-1 to TRBJ1-5, with a possible D match to TRBD1 (5 bases). The CDR3 has 17 amino acids. The germline V gene encodes CDR1 MGHRA and CDR2 YSYEKL. In nucleotides, the CDR3 is TGTGCCAGTAGCCAAATAGAGTTTCGACAGCGCAATCAGCCCCAGCATTGT. It specifies CASSQIEFRQRNQPQHC.

The chain joins TRBV18 to TRBJ2-7, with D unclear. The V gene's germline CDR1 is KGHSH and CDR2 LQKENI. Trimming took 2 bases from V and 3 from J, leaving 14 bases between them. The CDR3 totals 15 residues. In DNA form, the CDR3 reads TGTGCCAGCTCACCAAGTCCAAGAGCCCTCTACGAGCAGTACTTC. Translating it yields CASSPSPRALYEQYF.

With regard to this clonotype: This likely comes from a read error, as the CDR3 has no conserved phenylalanine or tryptophan at its end. The genes are TRBV29-1 and TRBJ2-1; TRBD2 is a possible D gene (5 bases). The CDR3 consists of 13 residues. CDR1 SQVTM and CDR2 ANQGSEA come from the germline V gene. V was cut by 3 bases and J by 2 bases, with 8 bases left in between. The CDR3: CSVERVAYNEQFL. The CDR3 DNA follows: TGCAGCGTTGAGCGGGTTGCCTACAATGAGCAGTTCTTA.

The V gene is TRBV12-3 or TRBV12-4, the J gene TRBJ2-5; 16 bases are a match to TRBD2. Trimming took 3 bases from V and 5 from J; bases not matched to a gene: 9. This CDR3 is 18 amino acids long. The CDR3 DNA reads as TGTGCCAGCAGTTTGGCCCAGGGACTAGCGGGGGGGCACGAGACCCAGTACTTC. Amino acids: CASSLAQGLAGGHETQYF.

A few counts support this clonotype. This chain joins TRBV14 and TRBJ2-6, with D possibly matching TRBD2 (5 bases). V lost 4 bases and J 0 bases, leaving 7 bases between the germline ends. This CDR3 has 15 amino acids. Per the germline V gene, CDR1 is SGHDN and CDR2 is FVKESK. The CDR3 sequence is CASSPGLSGANVLTF. The CDR3 nucleotides are TGTGCCAGCAGCCCCGGACTCTCTGGGGCCAACGTCCTGACTTTC.